The rows below give T cell receptor beta chains drawn from one sample of a study of T cell changes during pregnancy in multiple sclerosis. Libraries were prepared by immunoSEQ multiplex PCR; TCRdb keeps only in-frame clonotypes and omits some of them. This sample has tens of thousands of clones, with approximately 92% found just once. The specimen was CD8+ T cells from peripheral blood mononuclear cells, collected after pregnancy. The source is a female donor with multiple sclerosis, enrolled in a pregnancy study. Both conserved end residues are part of each CDR3. D genes are given only for firm matches. The size entry is marked missing in some rows and otherwise reads once, few, many or a size class.

CDR3 length,V gene,J gene,clone size,D gene,CDR3 protein,CDR3 DNA
17,TRBV4-3,TRBJ2-7,-,TRBD1,CASSQETPGQGIYEQYF,TGCGCCAGCAGCCAAGAGACCCCGGGACAGGGGATCTACGAGCAGTACTTC
14,TRBV15,TRBJ1-6,-,-,CATSHRQANSPLHF,TGTGCCACCAGCCACAGGCAGGCTAATTCACCCCTCCACTTT
13,TRBV19,TRBJ2-5,-,TRBD1,CASSRDRGETQYF,TGTGCCAGTAGCCGGGACAGGGGGGAGACCCAGTACTTC
15,TRBV19,TRBJ2-1,-,-,CASTRGGSHLNEQFF,TGTGCCAGTACCCGTGGGGGGAGTCATTTGAATGAGCAGTTCTTC
17,TRBV5-6,TRBJ1-1,-,TRBD1,CASSLAYRGGGNTEAFF,TGTGCCAGCAGCTTGGCGTACAGGGGTGGGGGGAACACTGAAGCTTTCTTT
15,TRBV7-3,TRBJ2-3,-,TRBD2,CASSPGTSGPDTQYF,TGTGCCAGCAGCCCGGGGACTAGCGGACCAGATACGCAGTATTTT
15,TRBV19,TRBJ2-1,-,-,CASSIDRVSYNEQFF,TGTGCCAGTAGTATAGACAGGGTCTCCTACAATGAGCAGTTCTTC
15,TRBV5-4,TRBJ2-7,-,TRBD1,CASSLAGQGFYEQYF,TGTGCCAGCAGCTTGGCCGGACAGGGGTTCTACGAGCAGTACTTC
16,TRBV9,TRBJ2-2,-,-,CASSVERGMNTGELFF,TGTGCCAGCAGCGTAGAAAGGGGCATGAACACCGGGGAGCTGTTTTTT
14,TRBV29-1,TRBJ2-2,-,-,CSVSRGGNTGELFF,TGCAGCGTGTCTAGGGGGGGGAACACCGGGGAGCTGTTTTTT
18,TRBV4-1,TRBJ2-1,-,TRBD2,CASSQDTSGMISYNEQFF,TGCGCCAGCAGCCAAGATACTAGCGGGATGATCTCCTACAATGAGCAGTTCTTC
13,TRBV27,TRBJ2-3,-,-,CASSLSWDSTQYF,TGTGCCAGCAGTTTATCCTGGGACTCGACGCAGTATTTT
15,TRBV9,TRBJ2-1,-,-,CASSPLRRLHDEQFF,TGTGCCAGCAGCCCCCTGAGGCGCCTCCACGATGAGCAGTTCTTC
14,TRBV6-1,TRBJ2-1,once,-,CASSDGTGRNEQFF,TGTGCCAGCAGTGACGGGACTGGGAGGAATGAGCAGTTCTTC
17,TRBV7-9,TRBJ2-1,once,TRBD2,CASSAGRSGGLEFEQFF,TGTGCCAGCAGCGCGGGTCGAAGCGGGGGGCTGGAGTTTGAGCAGTTCTTC
16,TRBV5-1,TRBJ2-5,-,-,CASSFLPPASGETQYF,TGCGCCAGCAGCTTTCTTCCCCCCGCTAGTGGGGAGACCCAGTACTTC
16,TRBV27,TRBJ1-3,-,TRBD1,CASRTGDRDSGNTIYF,TGTGCCAGCAGAACCGGAGACAGGGACTCTGGAAACACCATATATTTT
14,TRBV4-3,TRBJ1-4,once,TRBD1,CASSLRDRDEKLFF,TGCGCCAGCAGCCTCCGGGACAGGGATGAAAAACTGTTTTTT
16,TRBV27,TRBJ1-1,-,TRBD1,CASSSGTGNMNTEAFF,TGTGCCAGCAGCTCCGGGACAGGTAATATGAACACTGAAGCTTTCTTT
17,TRBV13,TRBJ1-2,-,TRBD1,CASSTPRTGEINYGYTF,TGTGCCAGCAGCACCCCCCGGACAGGAGAAATTAACTATGGCTACACCTTC
16,TRBV7-9,TRBJ2-1,-,TRBD2,CATALGGASTHNEQFF,TGTGCCACAGCACTCGGGGGGGCGTCTACCCACAATGAGCAGTTCTTC
17,TRBV15,TRBJ1-5,-,TRBD1,CATSKPTGEYSNQPQHF,TGTGCCACCAGCAAACCTACAGGGGAATATAGCAATCAGCCCCAGCATTTT
14,TRBV27,TRBJ2-5,-,TRBD1,CASSLQGAGETQYF,TGTGCCAGCAGTTTACAGGGGGCAGGAGAGACCCAGTACTTC
15,TRBV29-1,TRBJ2-3,-,TRBD1,CSVSDRGRVTDTQYF,TGCAGCGTCTCCGACAGGGGGCGCGTTACAGATACGCAGTATTTT
16,TRBV27,TRBJ2-1,-,TRBD2,CASSPSWGGVYNEQFF,TGTGCCAGCAGTCCATCGTGGGGGGGGGTCTACAATGAGCAGTTCTTC
16,TRBV9,TRBJ2-3,-,-,CASSVGGGGYTDTQYF,TGTGCCAGCAGCGTAGGTGGAGGTGGATACACAGATACGCAGTATTTT
15,TRBV6-5,TRBJ1-2,-,-,CASSYGAGVNYGYTF,TGTGCCAGCAGTTACGGGGCAGGGGTAAACTATGGCTACACCTTC
12,TRBV28,TRBJ2-1,-,-,CASSLRGFEQFF,TGTGCCAGCAGTTTAAGAGGGTTTGAGCAGTTCTTC
17,TRBV5-4,TRBJ2-7,once,-,CASSLKGGTKGVYEQYF,TGTGCCAGCAGCTTGAAAGGGGGGACTAAAGGGGTCTACGAGCAGTACTTC
11,TRBV29-1,TRBJ1-2,once,TRBD1,CSVYRGYGYTF,TGCAGCGTTTACAGGGGGTATGGCTACACCTTC
15,TRBV7-9,TRBJ2-5,-,TRBD2,CATGEREENQETQYF,TGTGCCACCGGGGAACGGGAGGAGAATCAAGAGACCCAGTACTTC
15,TRBV11-2,TRBJ2-1,-,TRBD2,CASSPGTSGLNEQFF,TGTGCCAGCAGCCCCGGAACTAGCGGATTGAATGAGCAGTTCTTC
16,TRBV29-1,TRBJ2-3,-,TRBD2,CSVVGLAGGVTDTQYF,TGCAGCGTCGTAGGACTAGCGGGAGGTGTAACAGATACGCAGTATTTT
15,TRBV5-1,TRBJ2-7,-,-,CASSPRDGSSYEQYF,TGCGCCAGCAGTCCCCGGGACGGGAGCTCCTACGAGCAGTACTTC
15,TRBV4-3,TRBJ1-2,-,TRBD1,CASSQDRDRADGYTF,TGCGCCAGCAGCCAGGACCGGGACAGGGCTGATGGCTACACCTTC
15,TRBV7-7,TRBJ2-2,-,TRBD2,CAFGGTREGTGELFF,TGTGCCTTTGGGGGGACTCGGGAGGGCACCGGGGAGCTGTTTTTT
16,TRBV6-4,TRBJ2-3,many,TRBD2,CASSGSAGETADTQYF,TGTGCCAGCAGTGGATCAGCGGGGGAGACGGCAGATACGCAGTATTTT
16,TRBV7-3,TRBJ2-1,-,-,CASSSDGVLPHNEQFF,TGTGCCAGCAGCTCCGACGGGGTTTTACCACACAATGAGCAGTTCTTC
15,TRBV9,TRBJ2-7,-,TRBD2,CASSPWDSGSYEQYF,TGTGCCAGCAGCCCCTGGGATAGCGGGAGCTACGAGCAGTACTTC
15,TRBV7-8,TRBJ2-7,once,TRBD1,CASSSNWDRVYEQYF,TGTGCCAGCAGCTCGAACTGGGACAGGGTTTACGAGCAGTACTTC
15,TRBV19,TRBJ2-5,once,TRBD1,CASSIRQGPQETQYF,TGTGCCAGTAGTATCCGACAGGGGCCCCAAGAGACCCAGTACTTC
14,TRBV4-1,TRBJ2-7,-,TRBD1,CASSPGQGDREQYF,TGCGCCAGCAGTCCGGGACAGGGGGATCGGGAGCAGTACTTC
11,TRBV20-1,TRBJ1-4,-,-,CSARELEKLFF,TGCAGTGCTAGAGAGTTAGAAAAACTGTTTTTT
17,TRBV7-9,TRBJ2-5,-,TRBD1,CASSLGWDRGLNETQYF,TGTGCCAGCAGCTTAGGGTGGGACAGGGGTCTGAACGAGACCCAGTACTTC
12,TRBV9,TRBJ2-1,-,-,CASSAGTGEQFF,TGTGCCAGCAGCGCGGGGACTGGGGAGCAGTTCTTC
15,TRBV9,TRBJ1-3,-,TRBD1,CASSPTGGGGNTIYF,TGTGCCAGCAGCCCTACAGGGGGCGGTGGAAACACCATATATTTT
17,TRBV7-8,TRBJ2-7,-,TRBD2,CASSQMGREGHSDEQYF,TGTGCCAGCAGCCAAATGGGGCGGGAGGGCCACTCCGACGAGCAGTACTTC
11,TRBV6-5,TRBJ2-1,-,-,CASRTGVEQFF,TGTGCCAGCAGAACGGGAGTTGAGCAGTTCTTC
14,TRBV10-3,TRBJ1-3,-,-,CAISESAGGNTIYF,TGTGCCATCAGTGAGTCGGCAGGTGGAAACACCATATATTTT
12,TRBV13,TRBJ1-2,once,-,CASSYGTMGYTF,TGTGCCAGCAGTTACGGTACGATGGGCTACACCTTC
15,TRBV11-2,TRBJ2-7,-,TRBD1,CASSFYRGSSYEQYF,TGTGCCAGCAGCTTCTACAGGGGTAGCTCCTACGAGCAGTACTTC
17,TRBV5-6,TRBJ1-6,-,-,CASSLGQGTGYNSPLHF,TGTGCCAGCAGCTTGGGCCAGGGGACGGGCTATAATTCACCCCTCCACTTT
13,TRBV27,TRBJ2-7,-,TRBD1,CASSPGQVYEQYF,TGTGCCAGCAGCCCGGGACAGGTTTACGAGCAGTACTTC
16,TRBV10-2,TRBJ2-7,once,TRBD2,CASRGLADSVPYEQYF,TGCGCCAGCCGCGGACTAGCGGATTCTGTCCCCTACGAGCAGTACTTC
16,TRBV28,TRBJ2-5,once,-,CASSSPWTAVEETQYF,TGTGCCAGCAGTTCCCCTTGGACAGCAGTAGAGGAGACCCAGTACTTC
15,TRBV7-9,TRBJ2-3,once,TRBD1,CASSPGGKGPDTQYF,TGTGCCAGCAGTCCAGGGGGCAAGGGGCCAGATACGCAGTATTTT
15,TRBV6-5,TRBJ2-7,-,TRBD1,CASRETGAVDYEQYF,TGTGCCAGCAGGGAGACAGGGGCGGTGGACTACGAGCAGTACTTC
18,TRBV11-2,TRBJ2-3,-,TRBD2,CASSGGGRRPEPADTQYF,TGTGCCAGCAGCGGGGGGGGAAGGAGGCCGGAACCCGCAGATACGCAGTATTTT
15,TRBV5-4,TRBJ1-1,-,-,CASSPRTGMNTEAFF,TGTGCCAGCAGCCCCCGCACAGGGATGAACACTGAAGCTTTCTTT